Sequencing of this T cell receptor (beta chain) was carried out in a study of CD8 T cells in ankylosing spondylitis. This clonotype was recorded many times. In TCRdb, the 5' RACE reads were re-called with MiXCR into one record per CDR3 protein. The sample holds about 130,000 distinct CDR3 sequences, approximately 9.9% seen once. CDR3 length: 13 amino acids. Germline-derived CDR1 and CDR2 are SQVTM and ANQGSEA. J lost 2 bases, V lost 3 bases, and 1 base had no gene match. The sample taken for sequencing was blood, either unsorted or a sorted T cell fraction (not recorded which). The source of this sequence is a male donor with ankylosing spondylitis or in good health (not recorded which). J is TRBJ2-5 and V is TRBV29-1, with 9 bases that match TRBD1. The CDR3 bases are TGCAGCGTTGAGACAGGGGGTCAAGAGACCCAGTACTTC. This sequence encodes CSVETGGQETQYF.